Below, 22 T cell receptor beta chains from the same sample are listed, as sequenced in a study of blood T cell repertoires in COVID-19. Sequenced by immunoSEQ multiplex PCR; TCRdb stores in-frame clones only, minus some. The sample carries about 160,000 clones, roughly 85% recorded once. The sequencing sample was made of PBMCs or T cells enriched from blood (not recorded which). These receptors were collected from a man aged 55 to 69 who had recovered from COVID-19.

The rearrangement links TRBV5-1 to TRBJ2-7, with TRBD2 as a possible D gene (5 bases). Deletions cut 1 base from V and 3 bases from J, with 26 bases between. Per the germline V gene, CDR1 is SGHRS and CDR2 is YFSETQ. This CDR3 has 19 amino acids. CDR3 bases: TGCGCCAGCAGCTTGTTGGTTATGGTGGGCCTAGCAGGTGGCTACGAGCAGTACTTC. Residues: CASSLLVMVGLAGGYEQYF.

In this sample, this clone turned up a few times. The J gene is TRBJ1-5, the V gene TRBV3-1 (or the pseudogene TRBV3-2); D not resolved. The CDR3 consists of 15 residues. Deletions cut 0 bases from V and 0 bases from J, with 6 bases between. CDR1 and CDR2 from the germline V gene are LGHDT and YNNKEL (reference sequence). DNA for the CDR3: TGTGCCAGCAGCCAAGACGGTAGTAGCAATCAGCCCCAGCATTTT. Translation: CASSQDGSSNQPQHF.

CDR3 region: CASYRQGGSYGYTF. CDR3 sequence (DNA): TGTGCCAGTTACCGACAGGGGGGGAGCTATGGCTACACCTTC. V and J are TRBV6-5 and TRBJ1-2; TRBD1 matches 9 bases. This CDR3 is built from 14 residues. Germline lookup yields CDR1 MNHEY and CDR2 SVGAGI. The V gene end was trimmed by 9 bases and the J gene end by 4 bases; junction bases not matched to a gene: 9.

This chain uses TRBV5-1 with TRBJ2-5; no clear D. CDR1 is SGHRS, CDR2 YFSETQ, per germline. Trimming stripped 0 bases from V and 0 bases from J, with 9 bases between. This CDR3 is 15 amino acids long. Here the CDR3 reads CASSLDSPYQETQYF. The CDR3 DNA follows: TGCGCCAGCAGCTTGGACAGCCCGTACCAAGAGACCCAGTACTTC.

Only a few counts were recorded for this clone. V gene TRBV6-1 combines with J gene TRBJ2-7; D possibly corresponds to TRBD1 (5 bases). Between the trimmed V and J ends, which lost 3 bases and 2 bases, there was a span of 11 bases. CDR1 MNHNS and CDR2 SASEGT come from the germline V gene. The CDR3 has 14 amino acids. The CDR3 bases are TGTGCCAGCAGTGAGAATGGGGCGGCCTACGAGCAGTACTTC. It is translated as CASSENGAAYEQYF.

The rearrangement joins TRBV6-1 to TRBJ2-3; 7 bases map to TRBD2. The germline CDR1 and CDR2 sequences are MNHNS and SASEGT. V was clipped by 4 bases and J by 7 bases; unmatched bases: 11. The CDR3 extends over 15 amino acids. This CDR3 reads CASSALEGRANTQYF. As DNA, the CDR3 is TGTGCCAGCAGTGCCCTAGAAGGGAGGGCAAATACGCAGTATTTT.

The V call is TRBV5-1, the J call TRBJ1-6; 8 bases are shared with TRBD1. The CDR3 extends over 16 amino acids. CDR1 and CDR2 from the germline V gene are SGHRS and YFSETQ. Trimming took 1 base from V and 9 from J; bases not matched to a gene: 9. CDR3 in DNA: TGCGCCAGCAGCTTGCTCCTACAGGGGGGAACTTCACCCCTCCACTTT. This codes for CASSLLLQGGTSPLHF.

This rearrangement joins TRBV4-1 to TRBJ2-1; 9 bases line up with TRBD2. The germline gives CDR1 MGHRA, CDR2 YSYEKL. This CDR3 contains 15 residues. The ends lost 5 bases at V and 6 bases at J; junction bases unmatched: 8. CDR3 sequence reads: CASSFGAGGPNEQFF. The CDR3 DNA is TGCGCCAGCAGCTTCGGAGCGGGGGGTCCCAATGAGCAGTTCTTC.

The rearrangement links TRBV28 to TRBJ2-2; D perhaps matches TRBD2 (6 bases). The CDR3 spans 14 residues. Germline CDR1 reads MDHEN; CDR2 reads SYDVKM. V was trimmed by 4 bases and J by 5 bases, leaving 11 bases between them. CDR3 sequence: CASSSGLGTGELFF. The DNA for the CDR3 is TGTGCCAGCAGTTCGGGACTGGGGACCGGGGAGCTGTTTTTT.

The V and J genes are TRBV11-2 and TRBJ2-1, with 11 bases that match TRBD2. Germline CDR1 is SGHAT and CDR2 is FQNNGV. The CDR3 is 19 amino acids. V was clipped by 4 bases and J by 5 bases; unmatched bases: 16. The CDR3 protein is CASSWSGGLAALWDNEQFF. CDR3 in DNA: TGTGCCAGCAGCTGGTCGGGGGGACTAGCGGCTTTATGGGACAATGAGCAGTTCTTC.

This chain uses TRBV7-6 with TRBJ1-5; TRBD1 is a possible D gene (6 bases). The V end was cut by 1 base, the J end by 10 bases, with 8 bases between. The CDR3 has 12 residues. Germline values: CDR1 SGHVS, CDR2 FNYEAQ. The chain's CDR3 is CASSLVGQPQHF. Written as DNA, the CDR3 is TGTGCCAGCAGCTTAGTGGGACAACCCCAGCATTTT.

The chain recombines TRBV12-5 with TRBJ1-4; D is undetermined. The CDR3 runs 14 residues. CDR1 is LGHNT and CDR2 is FRNRAP in the germline V gene. V lost 0 bases, J lost 3 bases, and 5 bases lay in between. CDR3 sequence reads: CASGLVPSNEKLFF. CDR3 DNA sequence: TGTGCTAGTGGTTTGGTCCCGTCTAATGAAAAACTGTTTTTT. The variable domain in full, with the rest retrieved from reference TRBV12-5 and TRBJ1-4, is DARVTQTPRHKVTEMGQEVTMRCQPILGHNTVFWYRQTMMQGLELLAYFRNRAPLDDSGMPKDRFSAEMPDATLATLKIQPSEPRDSAVYFCASGLVPSNEKLFFGSGTQLSVL.

The chain is built from TRBV13 and TRBJ1-2, with 9 bases that match TRBD1. The CDR3 length is 14 residues. Looked up from germline, CDR1 is PRHDT and CDR2 is FYEKMQ (reference sequence). V shed 4 bases, J shed 4 bases, and the junction held 4 bases outside the gene matches. The CDR3 is CASSSGQGLYGYTF. For the CDR3, the DNA is TGTGCCAGCAGCTCGGGACAGGGCCTCTATGGCTACACCTTC.

The genes are TRBV19 and TRBJ2-7; 9 nucleotides agree with TRBD1. CDR1 and CDR2 from the germline V gene are LNHDA and SQIVND (reference sequence). Trimming took 0 bases from V and 4 from J; bases not matched to a gene: 4. This CDR3 contains 15 residues. CDR3 residues: CASSIDGQGRYEQYF. The CDR3 bases are TGTGCCAGTAGTATAGATGGACAGGGGAGGTACGAGCAGTACTTC.

This clone was counted at least ten times. The chain uses TRBV5-1 and TRBJ2-2; 8 positions agree with TRBD2. Germline values: CDR1 SGHRS, CDR2 YFSETQ. The length of the CDR3 is 16 residues. The trim removed 0 bases at V and 7 bases at J, leaving 8 bases unmatched. The CDR3 nucleotides are TGCGCCAGCAGCTTGGACCCAGCGGGGGCCGGCGGGGAGCTGTTTTTT. It is translated as CASSLDPAGAGGELFF.

The genes are TRBV28 and TRBJ1-5; TRBD1 agrees at 7 bases. The CDR3 totals 13 residues. CDR1 is MDHEN, CDR2 SYDVKM, per germline. J gave up 5 bases and V 5 bases, and 3 bases lay outside the gene matches. CDR3 in amino acids: CASSRQGDQPQHF. DNA of the CDR3: TGTGCCAGCAGTCGACAGGGTGATCAGCCCCAGCATTTT.

The J gene is TRBJ2-7, the V gene TRBV7-6, with a weak D call TRBD2 (6 bases). V dropped 4 bases and J dropped 6 bases, with 16 bases sitting between them. This CDR3 region has 14 residues. CDR1 and CDR2 (germline): SGHVS, FNYEAQ. CDR3 sequence reads: CASSYDGGTGEQYF. CDR3 DNA: TGTGCCAGCAGCTACGACGGGGGAACGGGCGAGCAGTACTTC.

The V call is TRBV10-3, the J call TRBJ2-2; 8 bases are a match to TRBD2. CDR1 is ENHRY and CDR2 is SYGVKD in the germline V gene. Germline trimming cut 0 bases from V and 2 bases from J; bases unmatched to any gene: 5. CDR3 length: 17 amino acids. CDR3 residues: CAISESPGGPNTGELFF. In DNA, the CDR3 is TGTGCCATCAGTGAGTCGCCGGGGGGGCCTAACACCGGGGAGCTGTTTTTT.

The rearrangement links TRBV7-9 to TRBJ2-5, with 9 bases lining up with TRBD1. The V gene's germline CDR1 is SEHNR and CDR2 FQNEAQ (reference sequence). The V segment lost 5 bases and the J segment 1 base; nucleotides outside the gene matches: 8. The CDR3 is made up of 16 amino acids. The CDR3 DNA sequence: TGTGCCAGCAGCCCCTCCGGGACAGGGCCCCAAGAGACCCAGTACTTC. It is translated as CASSPSGTGPQETQYF. The complete variable domain, with remaining parts taken from reference TRBV7-9 and TRBJ2-5, reads DTGVSQNPRHKITKRGQNVTFRCDPISEHNRLYWYRQTLGQGPEFLTYFQNEAQLEKSRLLSDRFSAERPKGSFSTLEIQRTEQGDSAMYLCASSPSGTGPQETQYFGPGTRLLVL.

The chain recombines TRBV2 with TRBJ2-5; the match to TRBD1 covers 10 bases. Looked up from germline, CDR1 is SNHLY and CDR2 is FYNNEI. V lost 3 bases to trimming and J lost 6 bases; unmatched junction nucleotides: 10. The CDR3 totals 16 residues. The DNA for the CDR3 is TGTGCCAGCAGTGACGCTAGGGGACAGGGGCACCAGACCCAGTACTTC. This gives the protein CASSDARGQGHQTQYF.

J is TRBJ2-7 and V is TRBV7-2, with 9 bases fitting TRBD2. This CDR3 region has 14 residues. Germline values: CDR1 SGHTA, CDR2 FQGNSA. After removal of 3 bases from V and 2 bases from J, the junction contained 2 bases not matched to a gene. Written as DNA, the CDR3 is TGTGCCAGCAGCTTTGGCGGGGGGGCCTACGAGCAGTACTTC. It is translated as CASSFGGGAYEQYF.

J is TRBJ2-2 and V is TRBV7-3; tentatively, D is TRBD2 (5 bases). CDR1 is SGHTA, CDR2 FQGTGA, per germline. Trimming shortened V by 8 bases and J by 2 bases, and 9 bases separated the two germline ends. There are 13 residues in the CDR3. In DNA, the CDR3 is TGTGCCAGCGGACGGGGTAACACCGGGGAGCTGTTTTTT. Translated: CASGRGNTGELFF.